This T cell receptor (beta chain) is drawn from a study of human T cells and chemical hapten exposure (dated by TCRdb to the early 2020s). Context from the whole study: For sensitization, 2% DPC in acetone was applied to a roughly 2 cm by roughly 2 cm area of upper inner arm skin. Throughout the study period of about 23 weeks, patients also received therapeutic DPC doses to the scalp every week. Patch testing was performed on the upper back with Finn chambers containing 0.01% DPC, and the patch tests were scored after 6 days according to International Contact Dermatitis Research Group standards. Most of the patients in the cohort were female, and the cohort covered alopecia areata with under or over 50% scalp involvement, alopecia totalis and alopecia universalis. Libraries were pooled for sequencing, and per-sample TCR yields varied mainly because of small differences in library volumes within the pool. The study tracked peripheral blood TCR repertoire changes in vivo during primary and secondary sensitization to the hapten diphenylcyclopropenone (DPC) in alopecia patients. Blood samples were taken from patients before sensitization (week 0) and then at 2, 6 and about 24 weeks after DPC sensitization. Some 29 alopecia patients provided blood for TCR sequencing at one to four time points (pre-sensitization, 2, 6 and 24 weeks). From each blood RNA sample, both TCR alpha and TCR beta chains were sequenced.

The library was produced with RACE. The sample was run on a NextSeq 500. During library preparation, unique molecular identifiers were attached to individual cDNA molecules so that TCRs could be counted quantitatively and reproducibly. Processing in the source paper ran as follows. Samples had a median of around 92,000 TCRs, with a range from roughly 23,224 to 700,000. V, J and CDR3 annotation of the TCR reads was performed with the Decombinator software suite. Every sample was subsampled to the same number of TCRs (28,000) for the PS versus PT1 abundance plots. Expanded TCRs were defined as absent before sensitization and observed at least eight times at the 2-week time point. The raw public reads went through TCRdb reprocessing: fastp at Q25, MiXCR clone calling, in-frame beta chains kept. Every CDR3 protein is listed once, alongside the most common genes and DNA of its rows. The V and J calls, along with clone size, are taken from TCRdb and not from the paper's own processing. The sample table records about 35,000 distinct CDR3 sequences; less than 15% of these occur just once. Jointly, the top ten make up roughly 2% of the sample.

Findings and caveats that apply to the study as a whole: Alopecia, a presumed autoimmune disease, was present in all patients, so the immune response of the patients might differ from that of healthy individuals. After repeated subsampling, the strength of the expansion versus patch-test correlation and the threshold at which it became significant changed. The number of PT1 expanded TCRs positively correlated with patch test score, significant at thresholds 8, 16 and 32 but not 4. DPC sensitization did not change the number of TCRs with a frequency above 1 in 1000, and there was no evidence of changes in global repertoire structure. Expanded TCRs formed significantly more large CDR3 similarity clusters than pre-sensitization or healthy control sets, consistent with antigen-driven responses.

The sample's time point label, in plain terms: pre-sensitization, week 0. The label giving this sample's treatment or condition can be read as: therapeutic diphenylcyclopropenone sensitization with weekly scalp DPC. Total RNA was extracted from unfractionated whole blood collected in Tempus Blood RNA tubes. At every patch-test visit, the blood draw took place before the patch test was put on. To be eligible, patients had to be aged 18 to 70, diagnosed with alopecia and judged suitable for DPC therapy, while pregnant patients were excluded. The table lists this clonotype with a few counts. It lacks a known antigen. Per-nucleotide qualities are absent, and no much larger clonotype sits a single base away. The input for sequencing was whole blood, taken in connection with sensitization to the hapten diphenylcyclopropenone (DPC). This clonotype was sampled from a woman aged 40 to 50 with alopecia areata. Some clones in this sample may be carry-over from other donors' samples.

In nucleotide form, the sequence is TGTGCCAGCAGCTTGGGGCCACAGGGTGCCAAAAACATTCAGTACTTC. This gives the protein CASSLGPQGAKNIQYF. The chain couples TRBV5-4 to TRBJ2-4; TRBD1 might be the D gene, on 6 matching bases. V is shortened by 0 bases, J by 1 base, and the region joining them spans 11 bases. Reading the germline V gene (reference sequence) gives CDR1 SGHNT and CDR2 YYREEE. CDR3 length: 16 amino acids, cysteine to phenylalanine. The CDR3 DNA has 48 bases and is translated from base 1.